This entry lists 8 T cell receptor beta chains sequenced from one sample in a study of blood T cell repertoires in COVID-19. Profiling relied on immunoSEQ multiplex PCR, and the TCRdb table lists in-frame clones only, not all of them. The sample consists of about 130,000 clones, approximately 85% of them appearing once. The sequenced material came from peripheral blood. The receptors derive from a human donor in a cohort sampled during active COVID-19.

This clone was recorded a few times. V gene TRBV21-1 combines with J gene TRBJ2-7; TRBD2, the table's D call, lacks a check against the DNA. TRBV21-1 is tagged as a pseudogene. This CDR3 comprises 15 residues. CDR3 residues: CASRPLAGGPYEQYV. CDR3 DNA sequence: TGTGCCAGCCGGCCACTAGCGGGAGGGCCCTACGAGCAGTACGTC.

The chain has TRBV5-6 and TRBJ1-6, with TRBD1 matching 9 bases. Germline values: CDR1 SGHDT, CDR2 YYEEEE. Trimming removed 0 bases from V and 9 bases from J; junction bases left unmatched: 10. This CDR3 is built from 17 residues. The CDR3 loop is CASSLDAVVDRGSPLHF. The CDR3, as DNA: TGTGCCAGCAGCTTGGACGCTGTCGTGGACAGGGGTTCACCCCTCCACTTT.

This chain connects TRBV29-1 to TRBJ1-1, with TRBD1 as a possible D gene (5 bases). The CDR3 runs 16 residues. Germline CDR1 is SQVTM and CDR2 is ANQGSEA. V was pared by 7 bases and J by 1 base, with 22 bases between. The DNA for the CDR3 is TGCAGCGCCATGGACAAGAATCATAGGAGGAACACTGAAGCTTTCTTT. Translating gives CSAMDKNHRRNTEAFF.

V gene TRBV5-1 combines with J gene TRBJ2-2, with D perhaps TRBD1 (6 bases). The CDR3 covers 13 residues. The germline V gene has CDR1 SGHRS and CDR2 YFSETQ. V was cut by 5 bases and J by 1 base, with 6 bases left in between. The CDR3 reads CASRGQNTGELFF. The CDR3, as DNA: TGCGCCAGCAGGGGACAGAACACCGGGGAGCTGTTTTTT.

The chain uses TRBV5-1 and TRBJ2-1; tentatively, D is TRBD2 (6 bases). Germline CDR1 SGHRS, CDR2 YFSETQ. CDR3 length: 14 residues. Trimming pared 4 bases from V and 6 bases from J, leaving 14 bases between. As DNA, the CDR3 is TGCGCCAGCAGCAACGGACCGCGGGGCAATGAGCAGTTCTTC. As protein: CASSNGPRGNEQFF.

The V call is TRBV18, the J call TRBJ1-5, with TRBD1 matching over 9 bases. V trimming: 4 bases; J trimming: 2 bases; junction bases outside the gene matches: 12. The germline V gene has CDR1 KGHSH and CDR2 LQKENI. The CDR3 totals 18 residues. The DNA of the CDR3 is TGTGCCAGCTCACGTCCCGGGACAGGGTTGGGGGGCAATCAGCCCCAGCATTTT. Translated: CASSRPGTGLGGNQPQHF. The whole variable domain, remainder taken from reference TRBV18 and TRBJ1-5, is NAGVMQNPRHLVRRRGQEARLRCSPMKGHSHVYWYRQLPEEGLKFMVYLQKENIIDESGMPKERFSAEFPKEGPSILRIQQVVRGDSAAYFCASSRPGTGLGGNQPQHFGDGTRLSIL.

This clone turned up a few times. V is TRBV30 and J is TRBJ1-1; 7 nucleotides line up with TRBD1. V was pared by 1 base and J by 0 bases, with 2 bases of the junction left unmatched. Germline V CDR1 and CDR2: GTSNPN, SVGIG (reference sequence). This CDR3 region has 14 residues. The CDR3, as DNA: TGTGCCTGGAGTGCGGACAGGCTGAACACTGAAGCTTTCTTT. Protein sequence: CAWSADRLNTEAFF.

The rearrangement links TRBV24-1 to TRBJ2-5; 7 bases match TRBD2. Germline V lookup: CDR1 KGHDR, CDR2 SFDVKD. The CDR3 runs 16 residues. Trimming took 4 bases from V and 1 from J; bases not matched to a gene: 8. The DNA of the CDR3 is TGTGCCACCAGTGAGAGGAGCGGGGTGGGCCAAGAGACCCAGTACTTC. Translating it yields CATSERSGVGQETQYF.